Presented here are 9 T cell receptor beta chains from one specimen sequenced in a study of shared clonotypes between healthy human individuals. Cells designated naive CD8 were CD45RO-negative and were positively selected for CCR7, with terminally differentiated effector memory CD45RA+ cells excluded. TCRdb keeps only in-frame clones here, not all; method: immunoSEQ multiplex PCR. The sample has millions of clones, about 94% seen once. Sequenced input: naive CD8+ T cells sorted from blood. The receptors come from a man aged 18 to 29 in good health.

The J gene is TRBJ1-1, the V gene TRBV5-1; D not resolved. The germline V gene has CDR1 SGHRS and CDR2 YFSETQ. The germline V and J ends were trimmed by 6 bases and 6 bases, with 12 bases remaining between them. The CDR3 extends over 12 amino acids. CDR3 DNA: TGCGCCAGCACCTCCCCAGGAGCTGAAGCTTTCTTT. Its protein product is CASTSPGAEAFF. The whole variable domain, remainder taken from reference TRBV5-1 and TRBJ1-1, is KAGVTQTPRYLIKTRGQQVTLSCSPISGHRSVSWYQQTPGQGLQFLFEYFSETQRNKGNFPGRFSGRQFSNSRSEMNVSTLELGDSALYLCASTSPGAEAFFGQGTRLTVV.

The chain combines TRBV7-9 with TRBJ2-7; D not resolved. Germline V gene lookup returns CDR1 SEHNR and CDR2 FQNEAQ (reference sequence). This CDR3 contains 15 residues. Between the trimmed V and J ends, which lost 5 bases and 0 bases, there was a span of 14 bases. CDR3 nucleotide sequence: TGTGCCAGCAGCGCCACGGAGACACTCTCCTACGAGCAGTACTTC. This gives the protein CASSATETLSYEQYF.

This chain connects TRBV6-1 to TRBJ2-1; the D gene is possibly TRBD2 (5 bases). CDR3 length equals 16 residues. Germline CDR1 MNHNS, CDR2 SASEGT. The V gene lost 2 bases and the J gene lost 2 bases, with 13 bases spanning the gap. The DNA for the CDR3 is TGTGCCAGCAGTGAACTAGCCGTCGTCGCCTACAATGAGCAGTTCTTC. The encoded protein is CASSELAVVAYNEQFF.

The chain links TRBV6-6 to TRBJ1-1; the D is unclear. CDR1 is MNHNY and CDR2 is SVGAGI in the germline V gene (reference sequence). This CDR3 comprises 14 residues. Between the trimmed V and J ends, which lost 2 bases and 2 bases, there was a span of 9 bases. CDR3 residues: CASSYPQDNTEAFF. DNA of the CDR3: TGTGCCAGCAGTTACCCCCAAGATAACACTGAAGCTTTCTTT.

The rearrangement joins TRBV11-2 to TRBJ2-3; TRBD2 matches 8 bases. Germline assignment: CDR1 SGHAT and CDR2 FQNNGV. V lost 5 bases, J lost 6 bases, and 10 bases stayed unmatched. The CDR3 runs 15 residues. The CDR3, as DNA: TGTGCCAGCAGCATGCGGGGGGCCCCCACGGATACGCAGTATTTT. Encoded protein: CASSMRGAPTDTQYF.

This clone was counted only a few times. This CDR3 is also generated by other DNA sequences in the sample. The gene calls are TRBV5-6 and TRBJ1-5; D remains ambiguous. The CDR3 extends over 14 amino acids. The V gene's germline CDR1 is SGHDT and CDR2 YYEEEE. V was cut by 0 bases and J by 2 bases, with 6 bases left in between. The CDR3 loop reads CASSLGAGNQPQHF. The CDR3 DNA sequence: TGTGCCAGCAGCTTGGGGGCAGGCAATCAGCCCCAGCATTTT.

About this clone: The same CDR3 also results from other DNA sequences found in this sample. The chain combines TRBV27 with TRBJ2-1; no definite D call. The CDR3 has 14 residues. Germline-derived CDR1 and CDR2 are MNHEY and SMNVEV (reference sequence). V was clipped by 0 bases and J by 1 base, with 4 bases between them. The CDR3 reads CASSLSTSYNEQFF. CDR3 DNA: TGTGCCAGCAGTTTATCAACTTCCTACAATGAGCAGTTCTTC.

V is TRBV2 and J is TRBJ1-2; D possibly corresponds to TRBD1 (5 bases). V shed 6 bases and J shed 4 bases, with 21 bases lying between them. Germline loops: CDR1 SNHLY, CDR2 FYNNEI. The CDR3 is made up of 16 amino acids. The CDR3 DNA follows: TGTGCCAGCAGGGCCACCCTCCGGGATGGGGGCTATGGCTACACCTTC. Encoded protein: CASRATLRDGGYGYTF.

V is TRBV2 and J is TRBJ2-3; 10 bases are shared with TRBD2. Trimming cost V 9 bases and J 4 bases; bases outside gene matches: 16. The CDR3 has 17 residues. Germline loops: CDR1 SNHLY, CDR2 FYNNEI. Here the CDR3 reads CARGTPTSGIWSDTQYF. CDR3 nucleotides: TGTGCCAGAGGAACCCCCACTAGCGGGATATGGTCAGATACGCAGTATTTT.